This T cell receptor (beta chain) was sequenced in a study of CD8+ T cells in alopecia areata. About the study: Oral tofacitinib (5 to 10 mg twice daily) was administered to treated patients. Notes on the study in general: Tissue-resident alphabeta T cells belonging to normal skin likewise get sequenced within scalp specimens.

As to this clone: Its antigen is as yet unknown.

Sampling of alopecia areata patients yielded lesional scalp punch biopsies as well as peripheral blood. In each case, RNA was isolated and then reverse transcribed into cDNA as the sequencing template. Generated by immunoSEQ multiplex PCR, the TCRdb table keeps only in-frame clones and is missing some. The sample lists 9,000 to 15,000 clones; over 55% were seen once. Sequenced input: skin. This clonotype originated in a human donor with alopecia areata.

CDR3 DNA sequence: TGTGCCAGCAGCTTAGCGGGGGGTGAGCAGTTCTTC. Its protein is CASSLAGGEQFF. The rearrangement links TRBV7-9 to TRBJ2-1; D perhaps matches TRBD2 (6 bases). This CDR3 has 12 amino acids. Trimming pared 0 bases from V and 9 bases from J, leaving 6 bases between. Germline V lookup: CDR1 SEHNR, CDR2 FQNEAQ (reference sequence).